The rows below give T cell receptor beta chains drawn from one sample of a study of blood T cell repertoires in COVID-19. The protocol was immunoSEQ multiplex PCR, while the TCRdb copy is restricted to in-frame clones and leaves out a portion. The sample records roughly 340,000 clones, around 90% being singletons. The sample was peripheral blood. These receptors were taken from a woman in her twenties or thirties with COVID-19, enrolled during active disease. The CDR3 runs from the conserved cysteine through the conserved F or W. The D gene is left open where the match is weak. Expanded clones are given a class, and other clones once, few, many or no size at all.

j_call | v_call | clone_size | d_call | cdr3_aa | cdr3_nt
TRBJ2-1 | TRBV6-5 | once | TRBD1 | CASRRTGSSYNEQFF | TGTGCCAGCAGACGGACAGGGAGCTCCTACAATGAGCAGTTCTTC
TRBJ2-5 | TRBV13 | . | TRBD1 | CASSPRPTGNDQETQYF | TGTGCCAGCAGCCCAAGACCGACAGGGAACGACCAAGAGACCCAGTACTTC
TRBJ2-1 | TRBV19 | . | TRBD1 | CASSPGGTGSYNEQFF | TGTGCCAGTAGTCCCGGGGGGACAGGGTCTTACAATGAGCAGTTCTTC
TRBJ1-3 | TRBV3-1/TRBV3-2 | . | TRBD1 | CASSATSGGSGNTIYF | TGTGCCAGCAGCGCTACATCAGGGGGCTCTGGAAACACCATATATTTT
TRBJ1-1 | TRBV6-2/TRBV6-3 | . | . | CASSLAGGWTEAFF | TGTGCCAGCAGTTTGGCCGGGGGGTGGACTGAAGCTTTCTTT
TRBJ1-2 | TRBV5-1 | . | TRBD1 | CASSLDVTGTALNYGYTF | TGCGCCAGCAGCTTGGATGTTACCGGGACAGCCCTTAACTATGGCTACACCTTC
TRBJ1-2 | TRBV28 | . | . | CASQKSLNYGYTF | TGTGCCAGTCAGAAATCCTTAAACTATGGCTACACCTTC
TRBJ1-6 | TRBV7-9 | . | . | CASSALVHSPLHF | TGTGCCAGCAGCGCGCTAGTACATTCACCCCTCCACTTT
TRBJ2-1 | TRBV5-4 | once | . | CASSLGPRDEQFF | TGTGCCAGCAGCTTGGGGCCCCGGGATGAGCAGTTCTTC
TRBJ1-6 | TRBV5-6 | . | TRBD1 | CASSLGWGTVNSPLHF | TGTGCCAGCAGCTTGGGGTGGGGGACAGTTAATTCACCCCTCCACTTT
TRBJ2-7 | TRBV27 | . | . | CASSPAGQNYEQYF | TGTGCCAGCAGTCCTGCGGGACAGAACTACGAGCAGTACTTC
TRBJ2-5 | TRBV5-6 | . | . | CASSIGTSQETQYF | TGTGCCAGCAGCATTGGGACTTCGCAAGAGACCCAGTACTTC
TRBJ1-5 | TRBV4-1 | . | TRBD1 | CASSQVRAGGGDQPQHF | TGCGCCAGCAGCCAAGTGAGGGCAGGGGGCGGTGATCAGCCCCAGCATTTT
TRBJ1-5 | TRBV7-9 | . | TRBD1 | CASSRGQGLQPQHF | TGTGCCAGCAGCCGGGGACAGGGGCTTCAGCCCCAGCATTTT
TRBJ2-2 | TRBV11-1 | . | TRBD2 | CASSLLAGGPGELFF | TGTGCCAGCAGCTTACTAGCGGGGGGGCCCGGGGAGCTGTTTTTT
TRBJ1-2 | TRBV7-2 | . | . | CASSLVISTVHYTF | TGTGCCAGCAGCTTAGTAATATCTACGGTTCACTACACCTTC
TRBJ2-5 | TRBV6-5 | . | . | CASSYRPGETQYF | TGTGCCAGCAGTTATAGGCCAGGGGAGACCCAGTACTTC
TRBJ2-3 | TRBV7-2 | . | . | CASSRPGVTDTQYF | TGTGCCAGCAGCCGTCCCGGGGTCACAGATACGCAGTATTTT
TRBJ2-7 | TRBV10-3 | . | TRBD2 | CAIFSGGAAYEQYF | TGTGCCATCTTTAGCGGGGGGGCCGCCTACGAGCAGTACTTC
TRBJ2-1 | TRBV24-1 | medium-sized | . | CATSVAYRNDNEQFF | TGTGCCACCAGTGTAGCCTACCGAAACGACAATGAGCAGTTCTTC
TRBJ2-3 | TRBV10-1 | . | TRBD1 | CASSANRGSTDTQYF | TGCGCCAGCAGTGCCAACAGGGGTAGCACAGATACGCAGTATTTT
TRBJ2-3 | TRBV28 | . | TRBD2 | CASSPASGRTDTQYF | TGTGCCAGCAGCCCTGCTAGCGGGAGGACAGATACGCAGTATTTT
TRBJ1-4 | TRBV6-1 | once | . | CASSDGTWVTEKLFF | TGTGCCAGCAGTGACGGGACATGGGTGACGGAAAAACTGTTTTTT